This T cell receptor beta chain was observed in a study of blood T cell repertoires in COVID-19. Study-level information: The analysed material was cDNA or gDNA that came from T cells, B-cell-depleted T cells, or PBMCs.

The trim removed 2 bases at V and 8 bases at J, leaving 8 bases unmatched. This CDR3 contains 15 residues. Germline V CDR1 and CDR2: SGHNT, YYREEE (reference sequence). In the study's own analysis: Estimated nucleated cell counts came from reference gene primer amplification. Clones were sequenced by immunoSEQ multiplex PCR, and TCRdb holds only the in-frame ones, with some missing. V and J calls and clone size are given by that table; D and trimming were obtained from the DNA. The repertoire holds more than 250,000 clones, with 84% as singletons. This TCR was sampled from a human donor in a cohort sampled during active COVID-19. The sequenced sample was peripheral blood. The V gene is TRBV5-4, the J gene TRBJ1-1, with 11 positions matching TRBD1. This CDR3 reads CASSLPGQGGLEAFF. The CDR3 nucleotides are TGTGCCAGCAGCTTACCGGGACAGGGGGGTTTGGAAGCTTTCTTT.